This T cell receptor beta chain is from a study of spatial heterogeneity in lung cancer. The CDR3 totals 18 residues. Trimming took off 5 bases at V and 2 bases at J, with 25 bases between the two ends. CDR1 SGHVS and CDR2 FNYEAQ come from the germline V gene. This clonotype was seen many times. The time point here: sample taken at primary tumor resection. From tumor, nontumor lung or frozen PBMC, whole RNA was taken unsorted for sequencing. TCRdb passed the 5' RACE reads through MiXCR, listing each CDR3 protein once. The sample consists of about 42,000 distinct CDR3 sequences, about 6.7% of them appearing once.

The receptor was derived from a female donor with early-stage non-small cell lung cancer. The V and J genes are TRBV7-6 and TRBJ2-7; weak D call: TRBD2 (5 bases). Here the sequenced sample was PBMCs, taken at surgery. CDR3 nucleotides: TGTGCCAGCAGCCCCATTTGGGGTTGGACGGACTCAGCCTACGAGCAGTACTTC. It specifies CASSPIWGWTDSAYEQYF.